This T cell receptor beta chain is from a study of blood T cell repertoires in COVID-19. On the study more broadly: PBMCs, B-cell-depleted T cells, or T cells provided the cDNA or gDNA that made up the material.

Germline loops: CDR1 LNHNV, CDR2 YYDKDF (reference sequence). The CDR3 is 13 residues long. V dropped 1 base and J dropped 4 bases, with 5 bases sitting between them. Some clones are missing from TCRdb's copy, which holds only in-frame ones; the method was immunoSEQ multiplex PCR. Here the sample spans around 220,000 clones, roughly 87% being singletons. Recruitment covered about 26 US areas and drew participants whose ages spanned about 18 to 100 years. Sequencing input: PBMCs or T cells enriched from blood (not recorded which). The V call is TRBV15, the J call TRBJ1-5; D remains ambiguous. This TCR came from a woman between 25 and 40 years old with acute COVID-19. CDR3 protein: CATSRGSNQPQHF. The CDR3 DNA reads TGTGCCACCAGCAGAGGGAGTAATCAGCCCCAGCATTTT.